The clone carrying this TCR beta chain was counted ten times or more. Its matching antigen is unknown. The sample is drawn from a study of early T cells in non-severe SARS-CoV-2 infection. Overall study context: Sequencing input comprised bulk RNA from unsorted whole blood; chain pairing was not available.

Study results and limitations: VDJdb matching skewed toward anti-spike CD8 responses, missing private and CD4 specificities.

The ends were cut back, 3 bases at V and 2 bases at J, with 6 bases in the middle. The CDR3 extends over 12 amino acids. Germline V gene data show CDR1 as SQVTM and CDR2 as ANQGSEA. Individual cDNA molecules carried attached unique molecular identifiers. TCRdb ran MiXCR on the 5' RACE reads and lists one entry per CDR3 protein. This table has roughly 33,000 distinct CDR3 sequences, 5% to 6% appearing once. This clonotype originated in an adult who was a healthcare worker with PCR-confirmed SARS-CoV-2 infection or an uninfected control (not recorded which). The rearrangement joins TRBV29-1 to TRBJ2-3, with no clear D. Specimen: whole blood. CDR3 amino acids: CSVDSITDTQYF. CDR3 nucleotide sequence: TGCAGCGTTGATTCCATCACAGATACGCAGTATTTT.